This T cell receptor beta chain was observed in a study of radiation and T cells in renal cell carcinoma. Study summary: Nephrectomy followed 15 Gy stereotactic body radiation by 4 weeks.

The CDR3 spans 15 residues. V lost 2 bases to trimming and J lost 3 bases; unmatched junction nucleotides: 6. Germline V gene data show CDR1 as MNHNS and CDR2 as SASEGT. Time point defined: blood 2 weeks post-SBRT. This sample's treatment: 15 Gy SBRT to primary tumor, nephrectomy 4 weeks later. Clear cell pathology was present in this patient's renal cell carcinoma. TCRdb keeps only in-frame clones here, not all; method: immunoSEQ multiplex PCR. The sample gives 120,000 or so clones, roughly four fifths of which show up once; over 1.5% is in the top ten. Worth noting for this clone: Its antigen is undetermined.

Notes on the study in general: Pretreatment tumor biopsies were lacking, so baseline clonotypes are unknown. In blood, top tumor clones expanded by 2 weeks, shrinking by 4.

Sequencing was performed on blood, taken from a patient whose treatment included radiotherapy and nephrectomy. The V and J genes are TRBV6-1 and TRBJ2-7, with TRBD1 identical over 8 bases. The receptor was derived from a woman aged 60-70 years with renal cell carcinoma. CDR3 sequence: CASSEPGQVNYEQYF. In DNA form, the CDR3 reads TGTGCCAGCAGTGAACCGGGACAGGTGAACTACGAGCAGTACTTC.